This TCR beta chain was sequenced during a study of CD8 T cells in Susac syndrome (dated 2019 in TCRdb). About the study as a whole: Repertoire sequencing was used to test whether CD8+ T cell activation and differentiation in Susac syndrome was antigen driven. Clonality of the CD8+ T cell repertoire was compared between around eleven healthy donors, approximately 14 Susac syndrome patients and under 19 multiple sclerosis patients.

Study-wide findings and limitations: The number of individuals in the TCR sequencing and HLA analysis was recognized as being relatively small.

About this clonotype itself: Its antigen specificity is not known. No qualities accompany the bases; no much larger clone lies one base away.

RNA was extracted with the RNeasy kit and about 0.45 to 1 ug was reverse transcribed using random hexamers. The immunoSEQ multiplex PCR assay, which covers 54 Vbeta and 13 Jbeta segments, was used to amplify TCR beta CDR3 regions. PCR amplification bias was corrected by using a synthetic template baseline for primer optimization and computational correction. The authors processed their data as follows. Only productive sequences were kept, with reads annotated to V, D and J genes according to IMGT and analyzed in immunoSEQ Analyzer. Clonality was computed as one minus Shannon entropy normalized by log2 of the number of productive unique sequences. For each patient and control, public and private clones were evaluated within the 100 most prevalent clones. A clone was defined as Susac-specific if it was absent from the healthy and MS cohorts, from more than 850 published viral clones and from other ImmuneACCESS disease sequences. TCRdb handled the public reads itself, with Q25 trimming in fastp and clone calling in MiXCR, and kept productive beta chains. CDR3 protein sequences are deduplicated, and each keeps its most common genes and DNA. These V and J calls derive from TCRdb rather than the authors' analysis. The table for this sample lists around 180,000 distinct CDR3 sequences; roughly 95% of them were counted only once. The top ten clones comprise about 0.15% of the sample.

High-throughput TCR beta sequencing profiled peripheral blood CD8+ and CD4+ T cells from healthy donors, Susac syndrome patients and multiple sclerosis patients. The multiple sclerosis controls were treatment-naive patients whose relapsing-remitting disease, either stable or active, fulfilled the revised McDonald criteria. CD8+ TEMRA cells were enriched by FACS, while bulk CD8+ and CD4+ T cells were purified by magnetic negative isolation. Blood was collected in EDTA tubes and processed within 24 hours, with PBMCs isolated through density gradient centrifugation. PBMCs intended for TCR sequencing were cryopreserved in liquid nitrogen and were subsequently thawed in a 37 degrees C water bath. A purity of at least 90% was achieved for sorted or isolated CD4+, CD8+ and CD8+ TEMRA cells. The sequence was obtained from a human donor with multiple sclerosis. The specimen sequenced was CD8+ T cells from PBMCs.

CDR3 region: CSGLILGGGPDTQYF. The nucleotides are TGCAGCGGCCTGATACTAGGTGGAGGCCCAGATACGCAGTATTTT. The chain employs TRBV29-1 and TRBJ2-3, with a weak D call of TRBD2 (5 bases match). According to the germline V gene, CDR1 reads SQVTM and CDR2 reads ANQGSEA. The germline ends are 21 bases apart after V is trimmed by 7 bases and J by 4 bases. From cysteine to phenylalanine, the CDR3 is 15 amino acids long. Kept here is only the CDR3 DNA, which spans 45 bases and is read in frame from base 1.